The 26 T cell receptor beta chains reported below all come from one sample, sequenced in a study of T-cell reconstitution after alpha-beta-depleted transplantation in children. Preparation of the TCRbeta library was carried out with unique molecular identifiers. Via MiXCR, TCRdb re-called the PCR reads, giving one row per CDR3 protein. Among about 980,000 distinct CDR3 sequences, about 30% were seen once, and the ten largest hold roughly 28%. The sample in question was PBMCs, mostly from graft donor cells, obtained 360 days after TCRalphabeta/CD19-depleted stem cell transplant. The receptors originated from a boy in the first two years of life who had a stem cell transplant for SCID, so the T cells may come from the graft donor.

This clonotype showed up just a few times. The chain joins TRBV6-5 to TRBJ2-5, with D possibly being TRBD2 (6 bases). CDR1 is MNHEY and CDR2 is SVGAGI in the germline V gene. Trimming took 2 bases from V and 3 from J, leaving 10 bases between them. The CDR3 contains 14 residues. The CDR3 is CASSYAGLEETQYF. Here the CDR3 DNA reads TGTGCCAGCAGTTACGCGGGGTTGGAAGAGACCCAGTACTTC.

In its sample, this clonotype was seen a few times. The genes are TRBV7-3 and TRBJ2-2, with D possibly TRBD1 on 6 matching bases. CDR1 and CDR2 (germline): SGHTA, FQGTGA. This CDR3 has 17 residues. Trimming left V 3 bases short and J 5 bases short, with 19 bases between. DNA for the CDR3: TGTGCCAGCAGCTTGATTAGGGGGACCACAGGGACCGGGGAGCTGTTTTTT. Residues: CASSLIRGTTGTGELFF.

The rearrangement joins TRBV6-5 to TRBJ2-7; TRBD1 matches 8 bases. CDR1 MNHEY and CDR2 SVGAGI come from the germline V gene. This CDR3 comprises 16 residues. The V and J ends lost 4 bases and 5 bases, in that order; junction bases with no gene match: 13. The CDR3, as DNA: TGTGCCAGCAGTTCATTAGGGTGGACAGGGTTCGACGAGCAGTACTTC. Its protein product is CASSSLGWTGFDEQYF.

V and J are TRBV7-9 and TRBJ2-7; the match to TRBD1 covers 8 bases. This CDR3 contains 14 residues. The J segment lost 4 bases and the V segment lost 5 bases, leaving 7 bases of the junction unmatched. Germline values: CDR1 SEHNR, CDR2 FQNEAQ (reference sequence). This chain's CDR3 is CASSEQGVEYEQYF. CDR3 sequence (DNA): TGTGCCAGCAGCGAACAGGGGGTCGAGTACGAGCAGTACTTC.

This clonotype was counted between two and nine times. The chain recombines TRBV12-3 or TRBV12-4 with TRBJ2-7, with a weak D call TRBD1 (5 bases). The ends were cut back, 6 bases at V and 2 bases at J, with 11 bases in the middle. CDR3 length equals 13 residues. The CDR3 DNA follows: TGTGCCAGCAGCCGACGACAGACCTACGAGCAGTACTTC. It yields the protein CASSRRQTYEQYF.

This clonotype came up a few times. The rearrangement links TRBV28 to TRBJ2-3; D possibly corresponds to TRBD1 (6 bases). The germline V and J ends were trimmed by 4 bases and 4 bases, with 15 bases remaining between them. Germline CDR1 MDHEN, CDR2 SYDVKM. There are 15 residues in the CDR3. The CDR3 loop is CASSSRGIVADTQYF. CDR3 sequence (DNA): TGTGCCAGCAGTTCGAGGGGGATAGTGGCAGATACGCAGTATTTT.

This clonotype was picked up a small number of times. V gene TRBV12-3 or TRBV12-4 combines with J gene TRBJ1-3; 9 bases agree with TRBD1. CDR3 size: 18 residues. The V and J ends lost 3 bases and 1 base, in that order; junction bases with no gene match: 10. The CDR3 loop reads CASSLMLGQGSSGNTIYF. The CDR3 DNA reads as TGTGCCAGCAGTTTGATGCTTGGACAGGGGTCATCTGGAAACACCATATATTTT.

The chain combines TRBV12-3 or TRBV12-4 with TRBJ1-5; tentatively, D is TRBD1 (6 bases). The CDR3 length is 15 residues. The V gene lost 6 bases and the J gene lost 6 bases, with 18 bases spanning the gap. This chain's CDR3 is CASRPPGAMGQPQHF. The CDR3 DNA reads TGTGCCAGCAGACCCCCGGGGGCGATGGGTCAGCCCCAGCATTTT.

A few counts support this clonotype. V usage is TRBV7-8 and J usage is TRBJ2-5, with D perhaps matching TRBD1 (6 bases). The CDR3 length is 14 residues. Germline V gene data show CDR1 as SGHVS and CDR2 as FQNEAQ. With 4 bases removed from V and 0 bases from J, the gap between germline ends came to 9 bases. The CDR3 region is CASSWGHYQETQYF. CDR3 bases: TGTGCCAGCAGCTGGGGACACTACCAAGAGACCCAGTACTTC.

The chain has TRBV11-2 and TRBJ2-2, with D perhaps being TRBD1 or TRBD2 (5 bases each). Germline V gene lookup returns CDR1 SGHAT and CDR2 FQNNGV. The CDR3 totals 14 residues. The ends were cut back, 7 bases at V and 4 bases at J, with 13 bases in the middle. CDR3 amino acids: CASTPGAGTGELFF. The CDR3 DNA sequence: TGTGCCAGCACCCCCGGGGCGGGCACCGGGGAGCTGTTTTTT.

The chain has TRBV20-1 and TRBJ1-1; D remains ambiguous. V lost 1 base to trimming and J lost 4 bases, with 4 bases between them. Per the germline V gene, CDR1 is DFQATT and CDR2 is SNEGSKA (reference sequence). The CDR3 is 11 amino acids. The CDR3 DNA is TGCAGTGCTAGAGTATTCACTGAAGCTTTCTTT. Encoded protein: CSARVFTEAFF.

The chain joins TRBV20-1 to TRBJ2-7; D might be TRBD2 (6 bases). The CDR3 contains 15 residues. Germline CDR1 and CDR2: DFQATT and SNEGSKA (reference sequence). Trimming took 0 bases from V and 4 from J, leaving 16 bases between them. CDR3 residues: CSARDRAGGGYEQYF. The CDR3 region has the DNA TGCAGTGCTAGAGATCGGGCAGGCGGAGGGTACGAGCAGTACTTC.

This clonotype was counted only a few times. This chain links TRBV16 with TRBJ1-3; D is unresolved. The CDR3 runs to 15 residues. From germline, CDR1 is KGHSY and CDR2 FQNENV. Deletions cut 1 base from V and 4 bases from J, with 11 bases between. In nucleotides, the CDR3 is TGTGCCAGCAGCCAATTCCGGGGATCCGGAAACACCATATATTTT. This gives the protein CASSQFRGSGNTIYF.

The rearrangement links TRBV11-3 to TRBJ2-1, with 15 bases aligning to TRBD2. The CDR3 has 16 residues. The germline CDR1 and CDR2 sequences are SGHNT and YENEEA. Germline trimming cut 4 bases from V and 7 bases from J; bases unmatched to any gene: 5. Here the CDR3 DNA reads TGTGCCAGCAGCTGGACTAGCGGGGGGGCTGGGAATGAGCAGTTCTTC. Translation gives CASSWTSGGAGNEQFF. Full variable domain (remainder filled in from reference TRBV11-3 and TRBJ2-1): EAGVVQSPRYKIIEKKQPVAFWCNPISGHNTLYWYLQNLGQGPELLIRYENEEAVDDSQLPKDRFSAERLKGVDSTLKIQPAELGDSAVYLCASSWTSGGAGNEQFFGPGTRLTVL.

There are a few counts of this clonotype. This sequence joins TRBV28 and TRBJ2-4; 9 bases are shared with TRBD1. The CDR3 length is 22 residues. The junction had 20 bases not matched to a gene; V was cut back by 2 bases and J by 0 bases. Germline V CDR1 and CDR2: MDHEN, SYDVKM. CDR3 region: CASSLPILKPGQGTLAKNIQYF. CDR3 nucleotide sequence: TGTGCCAGCAGTTTACCCATCCTGAAACCGGGACAGGGAACTCTAGCCAAAAACATTCAGTACTTC.

This clonotype came up a few times. The genes are TRBV12-3 or TRBV12-4 and TRBJ1-2, with 7 positions matching TRBD1. V lost 3 bases and J lost 5; bases outside the gene matches: 12. This CDR3 is 16 amino acids long. The CDR3, as DNA: TGTGCCAGCAGTTTTTACCGGACAGGTGCTCGGTATGGCTACACCTTC. As protein: CASSFYRTGARYGYTF.

The table lists this clonotype with a few counts. This chain connects TRBV20-1 to TRBJ1-1; D uncertain. Per the germline V gene, CDR1 is DFQATT and CDR2 is SNEGSKA (reference sequence). V was shortened by 6 bases and J by 0 bases, with 14 bases between the two germline ends. The CDR3 covers 14 residues. The CDR3 region has the DNA TGCAGTGCCGCCCGCAGAAACATGAACACTGAAGCTTTCTTT. Protein: CSAARRNMNTEAFF.

This clonotype was counted between two and nine times. V gene TRBV18 combines with J gene TRBJ2-7; 15 bases line up with TRBD2. The germline gives CDR1 KGHSH, CDR2 LQKENI. V was pared by 3 bases and J by 4 bases, with 4 bases of the junction left unmatched. The CDR3 loop spans 16 amino acids. CDR3 sequence: CASSPRTSGGAYEQYF. The CDR3 DNA reads as TGTGCCAGCTCACCCCGGACTAGCGGGGGGGCTTACGAGCAGTACTTC.

The chain recombines TRBV6-5 with TRBJ2-2; 10 bases agree with TRBD2. CDR3 size: 18 residues. CDR1 is MNHEY, CDR2 SVGAGI, per germline. Trimming took 2 bases from V and 7 from J; bases not matched to a gene: 13. CDR3 nucleotides: TGTGCCAGCAGTTACGGGTGGACAGCGGGGGGGCGGATCGGGGAGCTGTTTTTT. This encodes CASSYGWTAGGRIGELFF.

This clonotype turned up a few times. The DNA of the CDR3 is TGTGCCACCAGCAGAGAGCGGGTGAGCTCCTACAATGAGCAGTTCTTC. Translation gives CATSRERVSSYNEQFF. The chain couples TRBV15 to TRBJ2-1; TRBD2 is a possible D gene (5 bases). Trimming took off 0 bases at V and 0 bases at J, with 9 bases between the two ends. The CDR3 loop spans 16 amino acids. Per the germline V gene, CDR1 is LNHNV and CDR2 is YYDKDF (reference sequence).

This clonotype appeared a few times. This chain joins TRBV4-3 and TRBJ2-1, with D possibly TRBD1 on 5 matching bases. The germline CDR1 and CDR2 sequences are LGHNA and YSLEER. The V and J ends lost 1 base and 6 bases respectively, with 16 bases between them. The CDR3 is 16 residues long. The CDR3 sequence: CASSQARDSTRNEQFF. In DNA, the CDR3 is TGCGCCAGCAGCCAAGCCCGAGACAGTACACGCAATGAGCAGTTCTTC.

In its sample, this clonotype was seen a few times. The rearrangement uses TRBV3-1 and TRBJ1-4, with TRBD1 as a possible D gene (5 bases). The CDR3 is 14 residues long. Per germline, CDR1 LGHDT and CDR2 YNNKEL (reference sequence). V was trimmed by 4 bases and J by 5 bases, leaving 11 bases between them. The CDR3 DNA follows: TGTGCCAGCAGCCTTAACCGACAGAATGAAAAACTGTTTTTT. This sequence encodes CASSLNRQNEKLFF.

There are a few counts of this clonotype. The chain is built from TRBV11-2 and TRBJ1-1, with 10 bases identical to TRBD1. The CDR3 is made up of 15 amino acids. Germline V gene data show CDR1 as SGHAT and CDR2 as FQNNGV. V gave up 5 bases and J gave up 10 bases; unmatched junction bases: 13. In nucleotides, the CDR3 is TGTGCCAGCAGCGTCCTCGGGACAGGGGCCCATCCAGCTTTCTTT. Its protein product is CASSVLGTGAHPAFF.

This clonotype was counted only a few times. The V call is TRBV28, the J call TRBJ2-1; D may match TRBD1 or TRBD2 (6 bases each). V was shortened by 6 bases and J by 6 bases, with 12 bases between the two germline ends. CDR1 MDHEN and CDR2 SYDVKM come from the germline V gene. The CDR3 runs to 13 residues. CDR3 bases: TGTGCCAGCAGGATACAGGGAGGCAATGAGCAGTTCTTC. Translation gives CASRIQGGNEQFF.

The chain combines TRBV5-1 with TRBJ2-6; 7 bases are a match to TRBD1. The CDR3 contains 18 residues. CDR1 and CDR2 from the germline V gene are SGHRS and YFSETQ. V lost 4 bases, J lost 1 base, and 11 bases stayed unmatched. CDR3: CASSLDHRGLSGANVLTF. As DNA, the CDR3 is TGCGCCAGCAGCCTGGACCACAGGGGCCTGTCTGGGGCCAACGTCCTGACTTTC.

This clonotype was detected only a few times. The V and J genes are TRBV2 and TRBJ2-1; either TRBD1 or TRBD2 may supply D (6 bases each). V was clipped by 2 bases and J by 8 bases, with 19 bases between them. The CDR3 has 16 residues. Germline lookup yields CDR1 SNHLY and CDR2 FYNNEI. CDR3 in DNA: TGTGCCAGCAGTGAACGAGGGGGGCCGCCTGGGGATGAGCAGTTCTTC. This translates into CASSERGGPPGDEQFF.